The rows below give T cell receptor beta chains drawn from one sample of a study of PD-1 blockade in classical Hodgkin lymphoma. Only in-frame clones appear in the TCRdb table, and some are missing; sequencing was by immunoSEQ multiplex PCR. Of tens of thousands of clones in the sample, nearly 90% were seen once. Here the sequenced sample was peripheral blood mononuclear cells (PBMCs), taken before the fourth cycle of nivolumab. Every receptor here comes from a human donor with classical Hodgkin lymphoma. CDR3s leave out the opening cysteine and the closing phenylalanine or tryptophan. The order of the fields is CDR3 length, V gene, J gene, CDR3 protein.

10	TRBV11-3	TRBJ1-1	ASSKGNTEAF
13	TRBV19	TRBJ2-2	ASRGQVRVTGELF
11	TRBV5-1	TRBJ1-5	ASSLNRNQPQH
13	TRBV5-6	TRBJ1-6	ASSLEDRGTSPLH
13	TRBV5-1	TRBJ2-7	ASSFGAGNSYEQY
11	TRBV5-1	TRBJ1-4	ASSRGQGEKLF
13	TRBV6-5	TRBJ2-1	ASSYSGGGSDEQF
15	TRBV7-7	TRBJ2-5	ASSLRRGTGVKETQY
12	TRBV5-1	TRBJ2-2	ASSFVRGTGELF
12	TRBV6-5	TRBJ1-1	ASSYSWQDARAF
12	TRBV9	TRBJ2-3	ASSDGTSTDTQY
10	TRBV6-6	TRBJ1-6	ASSLWGGRLH
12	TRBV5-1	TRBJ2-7	ASSGLGGPYEQY
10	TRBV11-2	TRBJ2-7	ASSLDDYEQY
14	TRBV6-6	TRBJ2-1	ASSTGSRSSYNEQF
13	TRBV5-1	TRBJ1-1	ASSGQGALNTEAF
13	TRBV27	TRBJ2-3	ASSLSRGPTDTQY